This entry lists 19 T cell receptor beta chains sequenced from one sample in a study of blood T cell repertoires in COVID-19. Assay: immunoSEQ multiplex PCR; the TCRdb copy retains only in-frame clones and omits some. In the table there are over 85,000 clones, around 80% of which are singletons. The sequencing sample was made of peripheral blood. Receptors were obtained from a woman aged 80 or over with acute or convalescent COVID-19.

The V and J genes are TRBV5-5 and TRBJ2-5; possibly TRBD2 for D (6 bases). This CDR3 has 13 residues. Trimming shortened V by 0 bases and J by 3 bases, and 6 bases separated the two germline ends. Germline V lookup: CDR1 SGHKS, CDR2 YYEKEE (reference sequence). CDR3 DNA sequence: TGTGCCAGCAGCTTGGGCGGGGAAGAGACCCAGTACTTC. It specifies CASSLGGEETQYF.

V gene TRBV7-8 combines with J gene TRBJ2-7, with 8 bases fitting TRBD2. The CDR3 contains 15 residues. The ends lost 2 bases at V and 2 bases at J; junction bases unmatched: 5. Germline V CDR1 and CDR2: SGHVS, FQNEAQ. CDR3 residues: CASSLQTSGTYEQYF. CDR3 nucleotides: TGTGCCAGCAGCTTACAAACTAGCGGTACCTACGAGCAGTACTTC.

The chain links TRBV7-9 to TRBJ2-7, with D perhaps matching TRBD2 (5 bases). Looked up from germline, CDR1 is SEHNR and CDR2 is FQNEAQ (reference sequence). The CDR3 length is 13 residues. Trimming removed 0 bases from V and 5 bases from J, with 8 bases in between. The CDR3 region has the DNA TGTGCCAGCAGCTTAGCATCGGGGAACGAGCAGTACTTC. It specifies CASSLASGNEQYF.

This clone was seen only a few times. This CDR3 is CASSRGLAGYEQYF. The CDR3 DNA is TGTGCCAGTAGTCGTGGACTAGCGGGTTACGAGCAGTACTTC. The rearrangement links TRBV19 to TRBJ2-7; 11 positions agree with TRBD2. V lost 5 bases and J lost 4; bases outside the gene matches: 4. Germline V gene sequence: CDR1 LNHDA, CDR2 SQIVND (reference sequence). The CDR3 consists of 14 residues.

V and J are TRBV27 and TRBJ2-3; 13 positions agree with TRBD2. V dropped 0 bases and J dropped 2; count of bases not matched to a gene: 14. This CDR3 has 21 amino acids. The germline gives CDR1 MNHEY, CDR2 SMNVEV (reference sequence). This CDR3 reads CASSLSIPRLAGGLHTDTQYF. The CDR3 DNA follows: TGTGCCAGCAGTTTATCGATTCCGAGACTAGCGGGGGGATTACACACAGATACGCAGTATTTT.

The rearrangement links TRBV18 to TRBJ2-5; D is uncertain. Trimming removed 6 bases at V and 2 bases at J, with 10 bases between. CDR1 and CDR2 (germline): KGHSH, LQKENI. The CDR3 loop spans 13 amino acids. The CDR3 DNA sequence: TGTGCCAGCTCCCAAACAGTACAAGAGACCCAGTACTTC. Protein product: CASSQTVQETQYF.

The CDR3 spells CASSQLRGPYEQYF. In DNA, the CDR3 is TGCGCCAGCAGCCAACTCAGGGGGCCCTACGAGCAGTACTTC. V is TRBV5-1 and J is TRBJ2-7, with 8 positions matching TRBD1. J was trimmed by 2 bases and V by 4 bases; bases with no gene match: 5. CDR1 SGHRS and CDR2 YFSETQ come from the germline V gene. The CDR3 is 14 amino acids.

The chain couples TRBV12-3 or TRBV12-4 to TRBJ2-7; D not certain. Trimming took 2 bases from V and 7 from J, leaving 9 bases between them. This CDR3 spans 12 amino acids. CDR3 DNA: TGTGCCAGCAGTTTACGGAGATCGGAGCAGTACTTC. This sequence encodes CASSLRRSEQYF.

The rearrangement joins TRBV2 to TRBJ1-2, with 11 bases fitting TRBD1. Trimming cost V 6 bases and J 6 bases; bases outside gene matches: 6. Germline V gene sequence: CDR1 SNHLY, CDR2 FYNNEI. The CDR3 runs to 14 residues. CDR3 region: CASRRTGGDHGYTF. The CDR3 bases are TGTGCCAGCAGACGGACAGGGGGCGATCATGGCTACACCTTC.

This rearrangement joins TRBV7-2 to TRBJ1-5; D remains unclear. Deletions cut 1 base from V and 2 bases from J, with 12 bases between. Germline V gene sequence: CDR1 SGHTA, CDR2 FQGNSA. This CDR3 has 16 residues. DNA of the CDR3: TGTGCCAGCAGCTTAGATGCGAGTTTCGGCAATCAGCCCCAGCATTTT. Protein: CASSLDASFGNQPQHF.

The CDR3, as DNA: TGTGCCAGCAGCCCCCTGGCGGACAGGGCCGTTGAAAAACTGTTTTTT. Translated: CASSPLADRAVEKLFF. The rearrangement links TRBV7-6 to TRBJ1-4, with 8 bases identical to TRBD1. V dropped 5 bases and J dropped 7; count of bases not matched to a gene: 12. The CDR3 is 16 amino acids. The germline CDR1 and CDR2 sequences are SGHVS and FNYEAQ.

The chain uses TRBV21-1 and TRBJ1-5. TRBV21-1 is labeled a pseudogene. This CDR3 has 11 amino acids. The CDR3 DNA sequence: TGTGCCAGCAGCCCAACTTCCACCCAGCATTTT. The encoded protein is CASSPTSTQHF.

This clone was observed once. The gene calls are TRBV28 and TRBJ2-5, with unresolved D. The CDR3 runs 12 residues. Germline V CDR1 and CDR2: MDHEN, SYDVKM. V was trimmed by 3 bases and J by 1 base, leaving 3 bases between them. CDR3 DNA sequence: TGTGCCAGCAGTTTTATCCAAGAGACCCAGTACTTC. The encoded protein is CASSFIQETQYF.

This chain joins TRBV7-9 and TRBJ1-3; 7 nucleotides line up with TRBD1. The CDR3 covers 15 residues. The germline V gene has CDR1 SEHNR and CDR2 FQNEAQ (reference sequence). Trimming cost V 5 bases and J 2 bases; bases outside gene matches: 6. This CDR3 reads CASSPYGQAGNTIYF. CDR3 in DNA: TGTGCCAGCAGCCCATATGGACAGGCTGGAAACACCATATATTTT.

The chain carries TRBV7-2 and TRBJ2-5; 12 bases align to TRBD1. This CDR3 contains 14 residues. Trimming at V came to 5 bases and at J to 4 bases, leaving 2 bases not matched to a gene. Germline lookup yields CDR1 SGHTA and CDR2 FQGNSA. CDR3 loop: CASSRDRGRETQYF. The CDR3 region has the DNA TGTGCCAGCAGCCGGGACAGGGGGCGAGAGACCCAGTACTTC.

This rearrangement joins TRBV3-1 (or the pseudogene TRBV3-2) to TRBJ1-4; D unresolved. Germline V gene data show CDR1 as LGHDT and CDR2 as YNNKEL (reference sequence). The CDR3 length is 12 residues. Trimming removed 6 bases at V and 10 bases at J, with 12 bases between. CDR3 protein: CASSQSERKLFF. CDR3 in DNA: TGTGCCAGCAGTCAATCAGAAAGAAAACTGTTTTTT.

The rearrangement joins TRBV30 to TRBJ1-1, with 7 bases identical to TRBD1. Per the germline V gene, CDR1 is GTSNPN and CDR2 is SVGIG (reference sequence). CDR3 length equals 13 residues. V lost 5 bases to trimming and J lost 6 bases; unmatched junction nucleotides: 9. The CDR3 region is CAWGDRRFPEAFF. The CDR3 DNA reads TGTGCCTGGGGGGACAGACGGTTCCCTGAAGCTTTCTTT.

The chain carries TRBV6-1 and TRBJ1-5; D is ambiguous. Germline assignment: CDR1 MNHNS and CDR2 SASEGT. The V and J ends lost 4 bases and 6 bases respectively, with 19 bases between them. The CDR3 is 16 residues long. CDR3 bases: TGTGCCAGCAGTGCGCCAGGACGTCCAGAGGGTCAGCCCCAGCATTTT. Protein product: CASSAPGRPEGQPQHF.

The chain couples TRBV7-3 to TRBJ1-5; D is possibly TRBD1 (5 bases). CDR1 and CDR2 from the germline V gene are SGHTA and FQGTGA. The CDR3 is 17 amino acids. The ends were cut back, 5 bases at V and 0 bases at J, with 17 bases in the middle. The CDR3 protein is CASSTETAGLSNQPQHF. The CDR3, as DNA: TGTGCCAGCAGCACAGAGACTGCAGGGCTTAGCAATCAGCCCCAGCATTTT.